The present T cell receptor beta chain was sequenced within a study of T cells in women clearing cervical HPV infection. About the study: Blood came at first lesion visit for cases, post-clearance for controls. General study findings and limits: Controls had more TRBV6-7 (approximately 0.15%) than cases (approximately 0.11%).

CDR3 length: 18 amino acids. The V gene's germline CDR1 is SGHRS and CDR2 YFSETQ. Dot-blot hybridization genotyped cervical HPV amplified with MY09/MY11 PCR. Average input was approximately 1,200 ng genomic DNA for immunoSEQ TCR beta CDR3 amplification. TCRdb's copy holds only in-frame clones and misses some; the assay was immunoSEQ multiplex PCR. The sample yields about 19,000 clones, of which the top ten take up less than 20%. A remark on this clone: What it binds is not known. The read ends 3 residues before the CDR3 terminus; that terminus is restored from the germline J gene.

The sample was blood buffy coat. The chain joins TRBV5-1 to TRBJ2-5; 8 bases match TRBD2. This sequence originates from a woman between 18 and 69 years old with a cervical HPV16 infection that either progressed to CIN3+ or cleared (not recorded which). The sequenced part of the CDR3 DNA is TGCGCCAGCAGCTTGGAGGCGGGGGGAACAACGCACACAGATACC. This encodes CASSLEAGGTTHTDT. The full-length CDR3 reads as CASSLEAGGTTHTDTQYF. The whole variable domain, filled in from reference TRBV5-1 and TRBJ2-5, reads KAGVTQTPRYLIKTRGQQVTLSCSPISGHRSVSWYQQTPGQGLQFLFEYFSETQRNKGNFPGRFSGRQFSNSRSEMNVSTLELGDSALYLCASSLEAGGTTHTDTQYFGPGTRLLVL.